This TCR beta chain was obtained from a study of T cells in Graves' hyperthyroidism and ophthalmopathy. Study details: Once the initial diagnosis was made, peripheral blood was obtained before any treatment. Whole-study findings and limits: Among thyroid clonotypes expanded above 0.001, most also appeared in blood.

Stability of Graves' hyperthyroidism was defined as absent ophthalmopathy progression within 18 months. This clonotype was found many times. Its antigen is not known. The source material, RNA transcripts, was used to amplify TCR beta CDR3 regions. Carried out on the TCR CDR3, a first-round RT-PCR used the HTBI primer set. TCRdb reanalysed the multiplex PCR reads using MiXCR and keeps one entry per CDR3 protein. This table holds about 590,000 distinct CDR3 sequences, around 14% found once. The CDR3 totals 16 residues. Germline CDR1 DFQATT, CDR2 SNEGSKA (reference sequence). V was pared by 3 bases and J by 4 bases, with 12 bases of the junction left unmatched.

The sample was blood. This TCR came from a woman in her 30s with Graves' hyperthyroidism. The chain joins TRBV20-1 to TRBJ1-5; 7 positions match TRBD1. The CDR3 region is CSARPPGRGPNQPQHF. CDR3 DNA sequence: TGCAGTGCTAGGCCACCGGGTAGGGGGCCTAATCAGCCCCAGCATTTT.